These 20 T cell receptor beta chains were all obtained from the same sample, sequenced in a study of T cells in localized non-small cell lung cancer. Assay used: immunoSEQ multiplex PCR; TCRdb lists only in-frame clones, some missing. The sample records around 2,400 clones, around 25% being singletons. The sequenced sample was normal lung tissue next to the tumor, obtained before any cancer treatment. These receptors came from a man aged 40-75 years with stage II squamous cell lung carcinoma.

The CDR3 protein is CATIRRDYEQYF. In DNA form, the CDR3 reads TGTGCCACCATTCGCAGAGACTACGAGCAGTACTTC. The chain combines TRBV9 with TRBJ2-7; D unresolved. Trimming pared 9 bases from V and 3 bases from J, leaving 13 bases between. Germline CDR1 SGDLS, CDR2 YYNGEE. This CDR3 is built from 12 residues.

This clone was seen a handful of times. This chain links TRBV6-8 with TRBJ1-2; maybe TRBD1 (5 bases). The CDR3 extends over 16 amino acids. Germline values: CDR1 MNHGY, CDR2 SAAAGT. The V and J ends lost 6 bases and 8 bases respectively, with 25 bases between them. The CDR3 bases are TGTGCCAGCAGAGCCGAGGGTCAGGGTTTTGCTATGGGCTACACCTTC. Translation gives CASRAEGQGFAMGYTF.

The rearrangement links TRBV11-3 to TRBJ1-1; weak D call: TRBD1 (5 bases). V gave up 5 bases and J gave up 4 bases, with 17 bases separating them. CDR1 and CDR2 from the germline V gene are SGHNT and YENEEA. The length of the CDR3 is 15 residues. CDR3 in DNA: TGTGCCAGCAGCCCAGTCATGGGGCCAGGCACTGAAGCTTTCTTT. This translates into CASSPVMGPGTEAFF.

The V gene is TRBV19, the J gene TRBJ1-4; tentative D call: TRBD1 (6 bases). V lost 7 bases and J lost 5, with 11 bases in between. CDR3 size: 13 residues. Germline CDR1 LNHDA, CDR2 SQIVND (reference sequence). This CDR3 reads CASNRALNEKLFF. CDR3 coding DNA: TGTGCCAGTAACAGGGCCTTGAATGAAAAACTGTTTTTT.

This clone showed up just a few times. The rearrangement joins TRBV11-3 to TRBJ1-1, with 9 bases aligning to TRBD1. Germline V gene data show CDR1 as SGHNT and CDR2 as YENEEA. This CDR3 is 16 amino acids long. With 5 bases clipped from V and 5 bases from J, the junction kept 12 bases outside the gene matches. The CDR3 nucleotides read TGTGCCAGCAGCCAACAGGGGGCTGATATGGGGACTGAAGCTTTCTTT. The encoded protein is CASSQQGADMGTEAFF.

The V gene is TRBV5-1, the J gene TRBJ1-4, with TRBD1 as a possible D gene (5 bases). This CDR3 has 14 residues. CDR1 is SGHRS and CDR2 is YFSETQ in the germline V gene. V lost 1 base to trimming and J lost 3 bases, with 7 bases between them. As DNA, the CDR3 is TGCGCCAGCAGCTTGACAGGAGCTAATGAAAAACTGTTTTTT. Its protein product is CASSLTGANEKLFF.

This clone was seen a few times. Because the CDR3's place on the DNA is in doubt, the DNA is left out and the CDR3 is given as listed by TCRdb. The chain's CDR3 is CASSPGVGVGSSYF. The chain is built from TRBV10-2 and TRBJ2-7; TRBD2 reflects the table's D call only, with no check against the DNA. The CDR3 adds up to 14 amino acids, both ends counted. Germline CDR1 and CDR2: WSHSY and SAAADI.

This chain links TRBV19 with TRBJ2-5; no firm D call. V gave up 5 bases and J gave up 4 bases, with 11 bases separating them. The CDR3 runs 13 residues. Germline V gives CDR1 LNHDA, CDR2 SQIVND (reference sequence). CDR3 sequence (DNA): TGTGCCAGTAGTCTCGGACCCGGAGAGACCCAGTACTTC. This translates into CASSLGPGETQYF.

V gene TRBV7-1 combines with J gene TRBJ1-1; D perhaps matches TRBD1 (5 bases). TRBV7-1 is an ORF, with its function uncertain. There are 13 residues in the CDR3. V was cut by 4 bases and J by 4 bases, with 10 bases left in between. In DNA form, the CDR3 reads TGTGCCAGCAGCTTAAGCGGGGGCACTGAAGCTTTCTTT. Protein sequence: CASSLSGGTEAFF.

This clone has only a few counts. For the CDR3, the DNA is TGTGCCAGCAGCCTTGACGGGAACTATGGCTACACCTTC. Its translation: CASSLDGNYGYTF. The chain recombines TRBV6-8 with TRBJ1-2; unclear D gene. Trimming pared 6 bases from V and 2 bases from J, leaving 10 bases between. Germline assignment: CDR1 MNHGY and CDR2 SAAAGT. This CDR3 has 13 residues.

J is TRBJ2-1 and V is TRBV29-1; TRBD1 or TRBD2 may be the D gene (5 bases each). This CDR3 region has 14 residues. Germline assignment: CDR1 SQVTM and CDR2 ANQGSEA. V was clipped by 3 bases and J by 3 bases, with 12 bases between them. The CDR3 nucleotides read TGCAGCGTTGATCGGGGCAGCTACTACAATGAGCAGTTCTTC. It yields the protein CSVDRGSYYNEQFF.

By frequency in the sample, this clone is medium-sized (0.01 to 0.1%). The chain has TRBV11-3 and TRBJ1-5; D is undetermined. There are 14 residues in the CDR3. With 1 base removed from V and 5 bases from J, the gap between germline ends came to 9 bases. CDR1 SGHNT and CDR2 YENEEA come from the germline V gene. In nucleotides, the CDR3 is TGTGCCAGCAGCTTAGGAGGCATCCATCAGCCCCAGCATTTT. Translating it yields CASSLGGIHQPQHF.

This clone showed up just a few times. The chain is built from TRBV9 and TRBJ2-3; the match to TRBD1 covers 12 bases. Germline trimming cut 3 bases from V and 4 bases from J; bases unmatched to any gene: 6. This CDR3 spans 16 amino acids. Germline V gives CDR1 SGDLS, CDR2 YYNGEE. The CDR3 spells CASSAPGQGAADTQYF. CDR3 sequence (DNA): TGTGCCAGCAGCGCACCGGGACAGGGGGCCGCAGATACGCAGTATTTT.

This clone was detected only a few times. The chain joins TRBV19 to TRBJ2-7; the match to TRBD1 covers 7 bases. Losses at the gene ends were 4 bases for V and 6 bases for J; bases not matched to a gene: 3. There are 12 residues in the CDR3. The V gene's germline CDR1 is LNHDA and CDR2 SQIVND (reference sequence). Written as DNA, the CDR3 is TGTGCCAGTAGTACCCACAGGGGCGAGCAGTACTTC. Its protein product is CASSTHRGEQYF.

The chain couples TRBV6-8 to TRBJ2-7; D may correspond to TRBD1 or TRBD2 (5 bases each). Germline V gene sequence: CDR1 MNHGY, CDR2 SAAAGT. CDR3 length: 14 amino acids. V was pared by 4 bases and J by 3 bases, with 13 bases between. CDR3 coding DNA: TGTGCCAGCAGTTTGAGACGGGACGGCTACGAGCAGTACTTC. The encoded protein is CASSLRRDGYEQYF.

The sample holds a few counts of this clone. This chain joins TRBV10-3 and TRBJ2-2; 8 nucleotides agree with TRBD1. Germline V gene lookup returns CDR1 ENHRY and CDR2 SYGVKD. V shed 10 bases, J shed 2 bases, and the junction held 9 bases outside the gene matches. The CDR3 has 15 amino acids. CDR3 in amino acids: CATAPQGANTGELFF. DNA of the CDR3: TGTGCCACAGCACCCCAGGGGGCAAACACCGGGGAGCTGTTTTTT.

The V gene is TRBV9, the J gene TRBJ2-5, with TRBD1 as a possible D gene (6 bases). The CDR3 runs 13 residues. Germline values: CDR1 SGDLS, CDR2 YYNGEE. Trimming removed 6 bases from V and 2 bases from J, with 11 bases in between. CDR3 nucleotide sequence: TGTGCCAGCAATAACAGGGAACAAGAGACCCAGTACTTC. It is translated as CASNNREQETQYF.

This chain connects TRBV25-1 to TRBJ1-6; 7 bases fit TRBD1. J lost 6 bases, V lost 3 bases, and 11 bases had no gene match. From germline, CDR1 is MGHDK and CDR2 SYGVNS. CDR3 size: 17 residues. CDR3 nucleotide sequence: TGTGCCAGCAGTGATCGGACAGGCTGGTTTGGTAATTCACCCCTCCACTTT. Translating it yields CASSDRTGWFGNSPLHF.

CDR3 in DNA: TGTGCCAGTAGTGCCGGGACAGGGGGTAGAGGAGGCTATGGCTACACCTTC. This sequence encodes CASSAGTGGRGGYGYTF. The rearrangement joins TRBV19 to TRBJ1-2; TRBD1 matches 11 bases. V lost 5 bases and J lost 4; bases outside the gene matches: 12. The length of the CDR3 is 17 residues. The germline V gene encodes CDR1 LNHDA and CDR2 SQIVND (reference sequence).

The chain combines TRBV9 with TRBJ2-1; D may be TRBD1 (5 bases). V was clipped by 2 bases and J by 3 bases, with 12 bases between them. The CDR3 covers 15 residues. CDR1 is SGDLS and CDR2 is YYNGEE in the germline V gene. The chain's CDR3 is CASSVAQGSYNEQFF. For the CDR3, the DNA is TGTGCCAGCAGCGTGGCGCAGGGAAGCTACAATGAGCAGTTCTTC.